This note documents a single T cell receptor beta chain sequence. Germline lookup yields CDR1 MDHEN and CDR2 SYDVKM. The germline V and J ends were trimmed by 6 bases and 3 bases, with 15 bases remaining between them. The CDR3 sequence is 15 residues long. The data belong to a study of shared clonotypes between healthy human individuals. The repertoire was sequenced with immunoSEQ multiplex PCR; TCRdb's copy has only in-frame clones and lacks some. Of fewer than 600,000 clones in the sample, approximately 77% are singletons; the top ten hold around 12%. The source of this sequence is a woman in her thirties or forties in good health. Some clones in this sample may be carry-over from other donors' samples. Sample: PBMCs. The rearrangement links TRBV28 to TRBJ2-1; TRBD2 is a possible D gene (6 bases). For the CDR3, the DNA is TGTGCCAGCAGCCGTACCAGCGGGCTCTACAATGAGCAGTTCTTC. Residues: CASSRTSGLYNEQFF.